The 17 T cell receptor beta chains presented below share a single source sample, sequenced in a study of blood T cell repertoires in COVID-19. Produced via immunoSEQ multiplex PCR; TCRdb's table is partial and in-frame only. The profile covers around 450,000 clones, with 87% appearing a single time and approximately 2% taken by the ten largest. Material: PBMCs or T cells enriched from blood (not recorded which). These receptor sequences come from a woman under 30 with acute COVID-19.

The sample holds a few counts of this clone. This chain connects TRBV10-2 to TRBJ1-4; TRBD1 might be the D (5 bases). Germline CDR1 reads WSHSY; CDR2 reads SAAADI. V was clipped by 4 bases and J by 0 bases, with 9 bases between them. The CDR3 extends over 15 amino acids. CDR3 sequence (DNA): TGCGCCAGCAGTGCGACAGTTGCAACTAATGAAAAACTGTTTTTT. Translated, it gives CASSATVATNEKLFF.

V usage is TRBV3-1 (or the pseudogene TRBV3-2) and J usage is TRBJ1-4; TRBD1 might be the D (5 bases). Trimming pared 0 bases from V and 8 bases from J, leaving 10 bases between. The CDR3 runs 14 residues. The germline gives CDR1 LGHDT, CDR2 YNNKEL (reference sequence). The CDR3: CASSQDQGLEKLFF. CDR3 in DNA: TGTGCCAGCAGCCAAGATCAGGGATTGGAAAAACTGTTTTTT.

This chain joins TRBV6-5 and TRBJ2-3; TRBD1 agrees at 9 bases. The V and J ends lost 2 bases and 2 bases, in that order; junction bases with no gene match: 2. There are 15 residues in the CDR3. Germline V CDR1 and CDR2: MNHEY, SVGAGI. The CDR3 DNA reads as TGTGCCAGCAGTTACGGACAGGGGTCCACAGATACGCAGTATTTT. Encoded protein: CASSYGQGSTDTQYF.

The chain links TRBV28 to TRBJ2-6; D call uncertain. Trimming stripped 4 bases from V and 4 bases from J, with 8 bases between. The CDR3 is made up of 14 amino acids. Germline V gene sequence: CDR1 MDHEN, CDR2 SYDVKM. The DNA of the CDR3 is TGTGCCAGCAGTTGGGCGCAGGGGGCCAACGTCCTGACTTTC. Translation: CASSWAQGANVLTF.

V gene TRBV4-1 combines with J gene TRBJ2-3; 7 bases are a match to TRBD1. Germline trimming cut 2 bases from V and 2 bases from J; bases unmatched to any gene: 7. The V gene's germline CDR1 is MGHRA and CDR2 YSYEKL. This CDR3 is built from 16 residues. The CDR3 region has the DNA TGCGCCAGCAGCCAACGGAAGACAGGGCCCACAGATACGCAGTATTTT. The encoded protein is CASSQRKTGPTDTQYF.

The chain has TRBV4-3 and TRBJ2-5; 10 nucleotides align to TRBD2. The CDR3 runs 18 residues. Trimming took 1 base from V and 4 from J; bases not matched to a gene: 12. Germline V gives CDR1 LGHNA, CDR2 YSLEER. Written as DNA, the CDR3 is TGCGCCAGCAGCCAAGGATTAGCGGGAGGCGGGAGGGGAGAGACCCAGTACTTC. As protein: CASSQGLAGGGRGETQYF.

The gene calls are TRBV2 and TRBJ2-7, with D unclear. V lost 5 bases to trimming and J lost 4 bases, with 6 bases between them. The CDR3 length is 11 residues. Germline V gene sequence: CDR1 SNHLY, CDR2 FYNNEI. The CDR3 DNA reads as TGTGCCAGCAGTCAGTCGTACGAGCAGTACTTC. This gives the protein CASSQSYEQYF.

The V and J genes are TRBV25-1 and TRBJ2-7; the D gene is possibly TRBD1 (5 bases). Germline CDR1 is MGHDK and CDR2 is SYGVNS. CDR3 size: 15 residues. Between the trimmed V and J ends, which lost 2 bases and 2 bases, there was a span of 13 bases. CDR3 sequence: CASSEMGQGTYEQYF. The CDR3 DNA is TGTGCCAGCAGTGAAATGGGGCAGGGCACCTACGAGCAGTACTTC.

V is TRBV9 and J is TRBJ1-1, with 8 bases that match TRBD1. Trimming removed 5 bases from V and 4 bases from J; junction bases left unmatched: 4. The CDR3 is 13 residues long. Germline values: CDR1 SGDLS, CDR2 YYNGEE. This CDR3 reads CASRETGGTEAFF. The CDR3 DNA reads as TGTGCCAGCAGGGAAACAGGGGGCACTGAAGCTTTCTTT. The full variable domain, its missing parts supplied by reference TRBV9 and TRBJ1-1, is DSGVTQTPKHLITATGQRVTLRCSPRSGDLSVYWYQQSLDQGLQFLIQYYNGEERAKGNILERFSAQQFPDLHSELNLSSLELGDSALYFCASRETGGTEAFFGQGTRLTVV.

This chain uses TRBV27 with TRBJ1-4; maybe TRBD1 (6 bases). The germline CDR1 and CDR2 sequences are MNHEY and SMNVEV (reference sequence). Trimming shortened V by 5 bases and J by 4 bases, and 20 bases separated the two germline ends. This CDR3 is built from 17 residues. The CDR3 region has the DNA TGTGCCAGCAGTCTGTACGCCACAGGGTCTGATAATGAAAAACTGTTTTTT. This encodes CASSLYATGSDNEKLFF.

Details on this clone: The sample contains more than one DNA sequence encoding this CDR3. The rearrangement links TRBV3-1 (or the pseudogene TRBV3-2) to TRBJ1-5; TRBD1 agrees at 8 bases. CDR1 is LGHDT and CDR2 is YNNKEL in the germline V gene (reference sequence). With V trimmed by 4 bases and J by 3 bases, 5 bases remained unmatched. The CDR3 totals 15 residues. CDR3 sequence reads: CASSPRTGSNQPQHF. DNA for the CDR3: TGTGCCAGCAGCCCCCGGACAGGGTCCAATCAGCCCCAGCATTTT.

The chain couples TRBV27 to TRBJ2-3; 14 bases map to TRBD2. The CDR3 is made up of 16 amino acids. J gave up 2 bases and V 6 bases, and 4 bases lay outside the gene matches. From germline, CDR1 is MNHEY and CDR2 SMNVEV (reference sequence). CDR3 in amino acids: CASSWTSGGYTDTQYF. In DNA, the CDR3 is TGTGCCAGCAGCTGGACTAGCGGGGGGTACACAGATACGCAGTATTTT.

The chain has TRBV7-6 and TRBJ2-2; 8 bases map to TRBD2. V lost 5 bases and J lost 6; bases outside the gene matches: 8. This CDR3 contains 15 residues. Germline CDR1 reads SGHVS; CDR2 reads FNYEAQ. The CDR3: CASSPAGAKAGELFF. The DNA for the CDR3 is TGTGCCAGCAGCCCAGCGGGAGCTAAGGCCGGGGAGCTGTTTTTT.

The chain couples TRBV24-1 to TRBJ2-2; D is ambiguous. CDR1 is KGHDR, CDR2 SFDVKD, per germline. The CDR3 is 13 residues long. The germline V and J ends were trimmed by 9 bases and 2 bases, with 9 bases remaining between them. The CDR3: CATQHDNTGELFF. The CDR3 coding sequence is TGTGCCACCCAACACGATAACACCGGGGAGCTGTTTTTT.

The chain links TRBV9 to TRBJ2-2; D ambiguous. Per germline, CDR1 SGDLS and CDR2 YYNGEE. The CDR3 contains 11 residues. Between the trimmed V and J ends, which lost 2 bases and 6 bases, there was a span of 2 bases. The chain's CDR3 is CASSVSGELFF. CDR3 nucleotide sequence: TGTGCCAGCAGCGTCTCCGGGGAGCTGTTTTTT.

This clone was counted a single time. The chain recombines TRBV11-2 with TRBJ1-4; 9 nucleotides align to TRBD1. This CDR3 is 14 amino acids long. Trimming removed 5 bases from V and 6 bases from J; junction bases left unmatched: 4. Germline values: CDR1 SGHAT, CDR2 FQNNGV. Written as DNA, the CDR3 is TGTGCCAGCAGCCCGGGGGACAGGGATGAAAAACTGTTTTTT. Protein sequence: CASSPGDRDEKLFF.

The rearrangement links TRBV21-1 to TRBJ2-7; the table assigns TRBD1, which was not confirmed against the DNA. TRBV21-1 is listed as a pseudogene. CDR3 size: 15 residues. CDR3 region: CASSKETGLSYEQYF. The CDR3 nucleotides are TGTGCCAGCAGCAAAGAAACAGGCCTCTCCTACGAGCAGTACTTC.